The 3 T cell receptor beta chains in this list originate from one sample, sequenced in a study of T-cell memory formation after mild COVID-19. TCRdb independently ran MiXCR on the 5' RACE reads; one entry per CDR3 protein. The sample has roughly 300,000 distinct CDR3 sequences, 7.5% to 9.5% seen once. Sequenced: PBMCs or a T cell subset sorted from them (not recorded which). The source is a man aged 18 to 29 who had mild COVID-19 (a few samples of this study predate the infection). Cell type and time point are not known.

This clonotype was detected only a few times. The rearrangement joins TRBV2 to TRBJ1-1, with TRBD1 identical over 8 bases. V trimming: 2 bases; J trimming: 5 bases; junction bases outside the gene matches: 7. The germline V gene encodes CDR1 SNHLY and CDR2 FYNNEI. This CDR3 comprises 15 residues. In nucleotides, the CDR3 is TGTGCCAGCAGTGAACGCCAGGGGGCAGGGACTGAAGCTTTCTTT. Protein: CASSERQGAGTEAFF.

This clonotype was found many times. The chain links TRBV28 to TRBJ2-3; 10 nucleotides align to TRBD1. Germline assignment: CDR1 MDHEN and CDR2 SYDVKM. With 4 bases clipped from V and 5 bases from J, the junction kept 12 bases outside the gene matches. The CDR3 covers 17 residues. The CDR3 reads CASSSSGTGVLVDTQYF. In nucleotides, the CDR3 is TGTGCCAGCAGTTCCTCCGGGACAGGGGTGTTGGTAGATACGCAGTATTTT.

The gene calls are TRBV18 and TRBJ2-2, with TRBD1 as a possible D gene (6 bases). V was clipped by 1 base and J by 5 bases, with 14 bases between them. Germline CDR1 KGHSH, CDR2 LQKENI. The CDR3 extends over 16 amino acids. The CDR3 protein is CASSPRIVRGTGELFF. The DNA for the CDR3 is TGTGCCAGCTCACCACGGATAGTCAGGGGTACCGGGGAGCTGTTTTTT.